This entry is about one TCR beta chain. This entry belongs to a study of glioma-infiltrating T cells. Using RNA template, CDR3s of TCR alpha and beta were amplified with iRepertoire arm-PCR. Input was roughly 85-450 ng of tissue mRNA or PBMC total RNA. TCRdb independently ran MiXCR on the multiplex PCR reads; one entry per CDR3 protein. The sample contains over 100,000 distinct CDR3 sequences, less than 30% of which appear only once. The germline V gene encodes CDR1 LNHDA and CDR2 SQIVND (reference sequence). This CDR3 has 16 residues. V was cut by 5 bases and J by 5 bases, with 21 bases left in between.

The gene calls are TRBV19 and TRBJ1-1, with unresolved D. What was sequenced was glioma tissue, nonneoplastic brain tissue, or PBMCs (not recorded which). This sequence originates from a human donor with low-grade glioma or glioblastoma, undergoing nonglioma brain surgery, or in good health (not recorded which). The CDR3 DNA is TGTGCCAGTAGTGCCGGGTTTTCCTCAGCGGGGACTGAAGCTTTCTTT. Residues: CASSAGFSSAGTEAFF.